The clone carrying this TCR beta chain has a single count. Per the study methods: Reference gene primer amplification in the assay estimated nucleated cell counts. The assay was immunoSEQ multiplex PCR, and TCRdb's table has in-frame clones only and misses some. The DNA was the basis for D and trimming; V, J and clone size are from that table. The sample holds roughly 120,000 clones, approximately 85% seen once. The sample belongs to a study of blood T cell repertoires in COVID-19. The wider study: The cDNA or gDNA used as material had been derived from T cells, B-cell-depleted T cells, or PBMCs.

The sequence came from a woman in her sixties or seventies with COVID-19, enrolled during active disease. The material sequenced was peripheral blood.

The CDR3 DNA sequence: TGCGCCAGCAGCTTCAACGGTAGGGGAGGATCAGATACGCAGTATTTT. Amino acids: CASSFNGRGGSDTQYF. The J gene is TRBJ2-3, the V gene TRBV5-1; D might be TRBD2 (6 bases). Per germline, CDR1 SGHRS and CDR2 YFSETQ. CDR3 length: 16 residues. V was clipped by 2 bases and J by 4 bases, with 17 bases between them.